This T cell receptor (beta chain) was observed in a study of CD8 T cells in ankylosing spondylitis. This clonotype occurred many times. Its specificity is unknown. Broader study findings: Peripheral blood held disease-linked clones only at relatively low frequency, and these were CD8+.

Germline V gene lookup returns CDR1 SGDLS and CDR2 YYNGEE. V shed 0 bases and J shed 4 bases, with 16 bases lying between them. CDR3 length: 16 amino acids. The authors made TCR beta libraries by quantitative 5'-RACE with molecular barcodes. TCRdb analysed the 5' RACE reads with MiXCR anew, one entry per CDR3 protein. The data show tens of thousands of distinct CDR3 sequences, with around 6.2% seen just once and less than 15% held by the top ten. The origin of this receptor is a male donor with ankylosing spondylitis or in good health (not recorded which). The specimen was blood, either unsorted or a sorted T cell fraction (not recorded which). This chain joins TRBV9 and TRBJ1-2; D not certain. This chain's CDR3 is CASSVGRSNTLYGYTF. DNA for the CDR3: TGTGCCAGCAGCGTAGGCCGATCCAATACCCTCTATGGCTACACCTTC.